The clone carrying this T cell receptor beta chain was seen more than once but under ten times. Its antigen is not known. Arm-PCR of CDR3 regions and iRepertoire HTBI primers were used to build TCR beta libraries. A single record per CDR3 protein comes from TCRdb applying MiXCR to the multiplex PCR reads. This sample has 420,000 or so distinct CDR3 sequences, with roughly 15% found just once. The entry originates in a study of regulatory T cells in long-lasting Graves disease. There are 15 residues in the CDR3. Looked up from germline, CDR1 is KGHSH and CDR2 is LQKENI. V shed 3 bases and J 1 base; nucleotides not matched to a gene: 3. Documented time point: newly diagnosed GD, antithyroid drugs for less than 3 months. Making the TCR library involved RNA that had been extracted from PBMCs. Patients were from an endocrinology department in Xi'an, China. Findings of the study overall: Study was limited to peripheral blood, excluding thyroid tissue.

These data were also reused for a study on T cells in Graves' hyperthyroidism and ophthalmopathy. In that study: HTBI primers were the set used in a first-round RT-PCR of the TCR CDR3.

The clonotype comes from a woman between 18 and 29 years old with Graves disease. This chain joins TRBV18 and TRBJ2-5; 9 bases map to TRBD1. Sequenced material: peripheral blood mononuclear cells (PBMCs), taken at new diagnosis, from a patient treated with antithyroid drugs. As DNA, the CDR3 is TGTGCCAGCTCACCGCTGACAGGGGGCCAAGAGACCCAGTACTTC. It is translated as CASSPLTGGQETQYF.